This T cell receptor beta chain emerged from a study of T cells after yellow fever vaccination. In its sample, this clonotype was seen many times. TCRdb reanalysed the 5' RACE reads using MiXCR and keeps one entry per CDR3 protein. The sample records about 330,000 distinct CDR3 sequences, roughly 4.3% being singletons. CDR1 DFQATT and CDR2 SNEGSKA come from the germline V gene (reference sequence). Trimming pared 0 bases from V and 1 base from J, leaving 6 bases between. The CDR3 has 13 amino acids. The sample was PBMCs, taken 5 days after the yellow fever booster vaccination. This sequence was found in a man aged 18-30 years who received the YFV17D yellow fever vaccine. The genes are TRBV20-1 and TRBJ2-5; D tentatively fits TRBD1 or TRBD2 (5 bases each). The CDR3 is CSARDGTQETQYF. In DNA form, the CDR3 reads TGCAGTGCTAGAGATGGGACCCAAGAGACCCAGTACTTC.